The present entry profiles one TCR beta chain with its context. The antigen remains undetermined. These data are taken from a study of graft-versus-host responses after intestinal transplantation. Study context: Anti-thymocyte globulin induction was given to all recipients, followed by tacrolimus and steroids for 3 to 4 years. General study points: GvH clones occurred in recipient marrow; some first appeared in ileum or blood.

Method: immunoSEQ multiplex PCR; TCRdb's copy keeps in-frame clones and lacks some. The data hold 25,000 to 30,000 clones, with 65% to 80% observed a single time. The CDR3 loop spans 17 amino acids. The ends lost 9 bases at V and 1 base at J; junction bases unmatched: 10. CDR1 is MDHEN, CDR2 SYDVKM, per germline. Lymphocytes (intraepithelial and lamina propria) were released by processing the graft tissue. Sequenced here: ileum tissue, sampled 98 days after intestinal transplantation. V and J are TRBV28 and TRBJ2-2; 11 nucleotides agree with TRBD2. The clonotype comes from a human patient who received an intestinal transplant, so some T cells may come from the graft donor. In DNA form, the CDR3 reads TGTGCCAGACCCGCCCAGCTAGCGGGGGGGAACACCGGGGAGCTGTTTTTT. Amino acid sequence: CARPAQLAGGNTGELFF.